This T cell receptor beta chain came from a study of blood T cell repertoires in COVID-19. Overall study: Material from acute and convalescent COVID-19 was sourced from the United States, Italy and Spain. PBMCs, B-cell-depleted T cells, or T cells were the source of the cDNA or gDNA that made up the material.

Methods used by the authors: Reference gene primer amplification gave nucleated cell count estimates. Repertoires were generated with immunoSEQ multiplex PCR, while TCRdb's copy carries only in-frame clones and drops some. From that table come the V and J calls and clone size; the DNA was used to work out D and trimming. The sample holds 150,000 to 180,000 clones; around nine tenths are singletons and the top ten take around 2.5%. V gave up 2 bases and J gave up 6 bases, with 11 bases separating them. Germline CDR1 SNHLY, CDR2 FYNNEI. The CDR3 is 14 amino acids. V and J are TRBV2 and TRBJ1-5; a weak D match, TRBD1 (6 bases). This TCR derives from a woman in her seventies with acute or convalescent COVID-19. The sample comprised peripheral blood. The CDR3 loop reads CASSEQGKSQPQHF. The CDR3 DNA follows: TGTGCCAGCAGTGAACAGGGGAAGAGTCAGCCCCAGCATTTT.